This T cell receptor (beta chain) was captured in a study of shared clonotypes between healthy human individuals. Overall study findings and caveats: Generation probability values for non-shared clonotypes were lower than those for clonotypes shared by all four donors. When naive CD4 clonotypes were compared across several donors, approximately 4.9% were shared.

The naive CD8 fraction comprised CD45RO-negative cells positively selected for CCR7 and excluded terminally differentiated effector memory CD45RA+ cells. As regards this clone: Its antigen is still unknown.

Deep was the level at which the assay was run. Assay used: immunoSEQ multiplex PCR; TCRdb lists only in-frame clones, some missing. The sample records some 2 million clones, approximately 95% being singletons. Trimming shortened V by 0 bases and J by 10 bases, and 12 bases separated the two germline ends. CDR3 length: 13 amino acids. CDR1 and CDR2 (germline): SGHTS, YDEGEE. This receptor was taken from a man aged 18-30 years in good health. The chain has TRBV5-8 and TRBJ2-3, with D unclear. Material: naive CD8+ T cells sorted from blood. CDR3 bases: TGTGCCAGCAGCTTGGACTCCCCCGGCGCGCAGTATTTT. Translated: CASSLDSPGAQYF.